This note documents a single TCR beta chain sequence. Antigen specificity is unknown. The primer mix had 60 Vbeta and 13 Jbeta primers. The data were produced by immunoSEQ multiplex PCR, yet TCRdb's version contains in-frame clones alone and is incomplete. The sample records around 25,000 clones, roughly three quarters being singletons. Healthy bone marrow donors made up the cohort. This entry is derived from a study of cytomegalovirus exposure and HLA in healthy donors. Study-level results: Prior analysis indicated that the majority of TCR beta V segments exhibited productivity approximately 90% or approximately 30% of the time. Accounts indicate the classifier identified cytomegalovirus status with strong specificity and sensitivity. Fewer N-insertions (relative to the roughly 660-donor mean) were reportedly seen in an Asian-associated ancestry cluster in a later analysis.

The germline gives CDR1 SGDLS, CDR2 YYNGEE. V shed 2 bases, J shed 6 bases, and the junction held 6 bases outside the gene matches. The CDR3 sequence is 14 residues long. The source is a male donor in good health and CMV-seronegative. Input material: PBMCs. The chain combines TRBV9 with TRBJ2-3; TRBD1 matches at 7 bases. CDR3 nucleotide sequence: TGTGCCAGCAGCGTGAGACAGGGTTTGGATACGCAGTATTTT. Translating gives CASSVRQGLDTQYF.